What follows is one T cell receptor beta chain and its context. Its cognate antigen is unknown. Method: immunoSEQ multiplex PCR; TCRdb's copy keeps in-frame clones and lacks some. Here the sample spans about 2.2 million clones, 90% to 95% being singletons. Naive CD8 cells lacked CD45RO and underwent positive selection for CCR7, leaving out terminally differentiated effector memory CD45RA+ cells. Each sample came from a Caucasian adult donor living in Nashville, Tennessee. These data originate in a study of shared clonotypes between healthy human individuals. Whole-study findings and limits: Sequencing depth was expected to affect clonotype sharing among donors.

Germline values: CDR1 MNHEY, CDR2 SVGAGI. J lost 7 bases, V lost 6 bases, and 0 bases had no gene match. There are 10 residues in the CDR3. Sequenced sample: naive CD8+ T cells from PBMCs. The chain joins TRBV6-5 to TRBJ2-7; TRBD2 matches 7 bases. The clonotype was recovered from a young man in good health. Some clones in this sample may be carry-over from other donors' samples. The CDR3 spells CASRAGEQYF. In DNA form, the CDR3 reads TGTGCCAGCAGAGCGGGGGAGCAGTACTTC.